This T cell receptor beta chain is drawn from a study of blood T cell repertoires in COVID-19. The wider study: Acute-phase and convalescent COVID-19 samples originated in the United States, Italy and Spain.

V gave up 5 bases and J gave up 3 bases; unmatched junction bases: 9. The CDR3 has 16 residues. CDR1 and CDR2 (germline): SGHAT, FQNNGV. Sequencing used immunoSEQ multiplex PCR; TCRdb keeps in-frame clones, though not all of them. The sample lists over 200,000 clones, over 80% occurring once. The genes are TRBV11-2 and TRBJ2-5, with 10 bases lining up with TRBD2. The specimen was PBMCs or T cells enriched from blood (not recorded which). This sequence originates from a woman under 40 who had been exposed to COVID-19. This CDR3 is CASSARLAGLKETQYF. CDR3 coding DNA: TGTGCCAGCAGCGCTCGACTAGCGGGCCTTAAAGAGACCCAGTACTTC.